This T cell receptor beta chain was sequenced in a study of T cells in Graves' hyperthyroidism and ophthalmopathy. Findings and limits, study-wide: Most expanded thyroid clonotypes above 0.001 recurred in blood. In simple terms, a model built on 13 V-J features told ophthalmopathy apart from stable hyperthyroidism.

It was considered stable Graves' hyperthyroidism when ophthalmopathy did not progress within 18 months. Fresh peripheral blood, about 9.9 ml, yielded the PBMCs. Researchers took RNA transcripts and amplified the TCR beta CDR3 regions from them. HTBI primers were used for first-round RT-PCR of the TCR CDR3. MiXCR, applied by TCRdb to the multiplex PCR reads, yields one record per CDR3 protein. The data contain 300,000 or so distinct CDR3 sequences, around a sixth of them singletons. This clonotype was counted between two and nine times. The antigen is unknown. What was sequenced was blood. This TCR came from a woman aged 50 to 60 with Graves' hyperthyroidism.

The chain's CDR3 is CASSSPLTGFNEQFF. For the CDR3, the DNA is TGTGCCAGCAGTTCGCCCCTGACAGGGTTCAATGAGCAGTTCTTC. The gene calls are TRBV27 and TRBJ2-1, with 7 bases fitting TRBD1. CDR3 length equals 15 residues. Germline V CDR1 and CDR2: MNHEY, SMNVEV (reference sequence). After removal of 4 bases from V and 6 bases from J, the junction contained 9 bases not matched to a gene.